Given below is one TCR beta chain in context. Its antigen is undetermined. This entry belongs to a study of cytomegalovirus exposure and HLA in healthy donors. Findings and caveats of the study: In an earlier analysis, most TCR beta V segments were productive about 87% or about 30% of the time.

Primers included in the PCR were 60 Vbeta and 13 Jbeta primers. The assay was immunoSEQ multiplex PCR, and TCRdb's table has in-frame clones only and misses some. The profile shows 180,000 or so clones, around three quarters of them singletons. The clonotype originates from a woman aged 50 to 60 in good health and CMV-seronegative. Sequences were obtained from PBMCs.

The CDR3 bases are TGTGCCAGCAGCCTCGACATGGCGACTAATGAAAAACTGTTTTTT. Residues: CASSLDMATNEKLFF. The genes are TRBV7-2 and TRBJ1-4; D remains unclear. The CDR3 spans 15 residues. Looked up from germline, CDR1 is SGHTA and CDR2 is FQGNSA. The V end lost 5 bases, the J end lost 2 bases, and 12 bases lay between the germline ends.